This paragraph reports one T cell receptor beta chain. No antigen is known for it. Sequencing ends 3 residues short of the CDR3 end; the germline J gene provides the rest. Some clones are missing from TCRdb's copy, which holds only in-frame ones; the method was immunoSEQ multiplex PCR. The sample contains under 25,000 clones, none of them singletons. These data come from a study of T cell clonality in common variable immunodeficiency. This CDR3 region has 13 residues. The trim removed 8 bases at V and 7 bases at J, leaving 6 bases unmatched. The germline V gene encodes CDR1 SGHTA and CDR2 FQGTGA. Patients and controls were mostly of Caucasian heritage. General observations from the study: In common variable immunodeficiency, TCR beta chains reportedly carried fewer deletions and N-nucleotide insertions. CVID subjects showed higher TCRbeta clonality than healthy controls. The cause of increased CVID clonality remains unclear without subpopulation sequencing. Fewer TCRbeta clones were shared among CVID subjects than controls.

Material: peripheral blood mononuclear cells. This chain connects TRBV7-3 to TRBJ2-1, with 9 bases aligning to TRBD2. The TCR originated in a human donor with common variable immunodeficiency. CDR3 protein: CASGSGSGNEQFF. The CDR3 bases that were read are TGTGCCAGCGGTAGCGGGAGTGGTAATGAG.